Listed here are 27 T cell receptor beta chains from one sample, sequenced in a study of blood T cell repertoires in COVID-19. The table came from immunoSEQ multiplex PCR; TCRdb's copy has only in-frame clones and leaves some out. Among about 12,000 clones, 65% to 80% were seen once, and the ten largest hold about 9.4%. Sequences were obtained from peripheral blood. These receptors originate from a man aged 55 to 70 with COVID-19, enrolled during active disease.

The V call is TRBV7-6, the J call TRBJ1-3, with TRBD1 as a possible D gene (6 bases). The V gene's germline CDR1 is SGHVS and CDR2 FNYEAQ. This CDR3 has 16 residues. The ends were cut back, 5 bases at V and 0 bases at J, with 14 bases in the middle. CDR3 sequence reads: CASSRHQGLSGNTIYF. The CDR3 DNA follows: TGTGCCAGCAGCCGTCACCAGGGGCTCTCTGGAAACACCATATATTTT.

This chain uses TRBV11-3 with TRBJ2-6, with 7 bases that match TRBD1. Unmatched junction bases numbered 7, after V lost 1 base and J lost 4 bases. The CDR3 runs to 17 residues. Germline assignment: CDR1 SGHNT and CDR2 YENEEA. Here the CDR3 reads CASSLGPPGQGANVLTF. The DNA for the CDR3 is TGTGCCAGCAGCTTAGGACCACCGGGACAGGGGGCCAACGTCCTGACTTTC.

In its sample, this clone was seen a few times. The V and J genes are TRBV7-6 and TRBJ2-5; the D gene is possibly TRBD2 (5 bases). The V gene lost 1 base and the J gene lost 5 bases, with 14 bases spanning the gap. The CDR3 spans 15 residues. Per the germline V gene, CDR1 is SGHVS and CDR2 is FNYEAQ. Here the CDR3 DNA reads TGTGCCAGCAGCTTAGGGGGAAGGGAGAGGGAGACCCAGTACTTC. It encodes CASSLGGRERETQYF.

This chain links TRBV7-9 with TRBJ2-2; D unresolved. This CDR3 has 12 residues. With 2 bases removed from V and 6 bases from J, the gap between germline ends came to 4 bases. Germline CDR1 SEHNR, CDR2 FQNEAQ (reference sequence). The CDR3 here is CASSLFAGELFF. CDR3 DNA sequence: TGTGCCAGCAGCTTATTCGCCGGGGAGCTGTTTTTT.

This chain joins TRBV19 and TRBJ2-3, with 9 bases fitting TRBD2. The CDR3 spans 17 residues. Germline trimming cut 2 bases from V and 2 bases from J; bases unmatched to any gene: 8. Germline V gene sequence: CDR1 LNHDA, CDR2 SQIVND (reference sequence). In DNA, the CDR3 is TGTGCCAGTAGTATAACCCGGCTAGCGGGATCCACAGATACGCAGTATTTT. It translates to CASSITRLAGSTDTQYF.

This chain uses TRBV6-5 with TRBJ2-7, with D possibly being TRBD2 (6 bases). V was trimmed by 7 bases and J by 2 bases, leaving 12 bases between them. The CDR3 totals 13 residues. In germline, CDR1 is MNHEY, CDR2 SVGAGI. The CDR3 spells CASKEGGPYEQYF. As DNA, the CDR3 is TGTGCCAGCAAAGAGGGAGGTCCCTACGAGCAGTACTTC.

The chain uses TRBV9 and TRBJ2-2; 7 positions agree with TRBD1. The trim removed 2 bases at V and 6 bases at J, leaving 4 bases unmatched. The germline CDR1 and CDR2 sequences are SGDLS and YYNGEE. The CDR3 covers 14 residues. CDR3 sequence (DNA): TGTGCCAGCAGCGTCAACAGGGGACCCGGGGAGCTGTTTTTT. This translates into CASSVNRGPGELFF.

The CDR3 loop is CAWREYGQGHQPQHF. The CDR3, as DNA: TGTGCCTGGAGGGAGTATGGACAGGGGCATCAGCCCCAGCATTTT. This chain joins TRBV30 and TRBJ1-5, with 9 positions matching TRBD1. The CDR3 is made up of 15 amino acids. With 3 bases clipped from V and 5 bases from J, the junction kept 8 bases outside the gene matches. The germline V gene has CDR1 GTSNPN and CDR2 SVGIG (reference sequence).

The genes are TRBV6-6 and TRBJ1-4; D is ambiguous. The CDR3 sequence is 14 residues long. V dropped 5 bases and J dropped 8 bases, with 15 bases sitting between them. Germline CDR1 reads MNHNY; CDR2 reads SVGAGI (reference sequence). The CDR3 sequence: CASSGSEGREKLFF. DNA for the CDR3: TGTGCCAGCAGTGGTTCTGAGGGTCGGGAAAAACTGTTTTTT.

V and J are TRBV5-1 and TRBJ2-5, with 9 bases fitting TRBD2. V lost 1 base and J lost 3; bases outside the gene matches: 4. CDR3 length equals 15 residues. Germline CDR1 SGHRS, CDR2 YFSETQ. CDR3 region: CASSLTTSGKETQYF. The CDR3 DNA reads TGCGCCAGCAGCTTGACGACTAGCGGAAAAGAGACCCAGTACTTC.

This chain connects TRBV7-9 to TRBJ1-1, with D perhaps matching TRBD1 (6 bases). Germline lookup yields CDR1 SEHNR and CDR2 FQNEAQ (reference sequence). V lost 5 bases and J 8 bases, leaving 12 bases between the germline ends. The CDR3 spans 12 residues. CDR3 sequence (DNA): TGTGCCAGCAGCCGACTCACAGGGGAAGCTTTCTTT. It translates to CASSRLTGEAFF.

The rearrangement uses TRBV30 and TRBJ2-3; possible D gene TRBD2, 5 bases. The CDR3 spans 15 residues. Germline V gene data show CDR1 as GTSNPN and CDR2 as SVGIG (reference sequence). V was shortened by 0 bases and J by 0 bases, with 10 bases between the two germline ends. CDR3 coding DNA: TGTGCCTGGAGTGTAAGGGCGGGTAGCACAGATACGCAGTATTTT. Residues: CAWSVRAGSTDTQYF.

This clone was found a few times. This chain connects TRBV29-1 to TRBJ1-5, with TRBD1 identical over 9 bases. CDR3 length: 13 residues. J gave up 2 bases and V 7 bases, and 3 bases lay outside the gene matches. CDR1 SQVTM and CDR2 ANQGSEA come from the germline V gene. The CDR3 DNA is TGCAGCGCGGGACAGGGTGGCAATCAGCCCCAGCATTTT. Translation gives CSAGQGGNQPQHF.

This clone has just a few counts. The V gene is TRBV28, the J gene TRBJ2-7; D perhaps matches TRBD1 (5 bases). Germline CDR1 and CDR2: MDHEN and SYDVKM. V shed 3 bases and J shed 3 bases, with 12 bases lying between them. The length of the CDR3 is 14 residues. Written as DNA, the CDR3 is TGTGCCAGCAGTTTGTTAGACAGTTACTACGAGCAGTACTTC. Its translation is CASSLLDSYYEQYF.

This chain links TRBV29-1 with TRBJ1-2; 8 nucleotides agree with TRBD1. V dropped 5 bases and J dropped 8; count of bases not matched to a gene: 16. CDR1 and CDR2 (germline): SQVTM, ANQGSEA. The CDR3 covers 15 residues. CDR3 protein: CSVPGQALSMSGYTF. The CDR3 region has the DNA TGCAGCGTTCCGGGACAGGCCCTCTCTATGTCGGGCTACACCTTC.

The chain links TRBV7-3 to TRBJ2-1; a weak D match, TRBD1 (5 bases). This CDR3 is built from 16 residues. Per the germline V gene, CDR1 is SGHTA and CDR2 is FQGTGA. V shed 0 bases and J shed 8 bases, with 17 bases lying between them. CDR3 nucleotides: TGTGCCAGCAGCTTAACGAGACCAGGGAATGGGGATGAGCAGTTCTTC. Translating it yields CASSLTRPGNGDEQFF.

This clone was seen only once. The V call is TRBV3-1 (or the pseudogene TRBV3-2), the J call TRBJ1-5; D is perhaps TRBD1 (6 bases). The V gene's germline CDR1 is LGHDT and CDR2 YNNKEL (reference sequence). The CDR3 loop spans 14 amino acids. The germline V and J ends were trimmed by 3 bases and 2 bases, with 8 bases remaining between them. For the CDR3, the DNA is TGTGCCAGCAGCCACAGGGGCGGCAATCAGCCCCAGCATTTT. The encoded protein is CASSHRGGNQPQHF.

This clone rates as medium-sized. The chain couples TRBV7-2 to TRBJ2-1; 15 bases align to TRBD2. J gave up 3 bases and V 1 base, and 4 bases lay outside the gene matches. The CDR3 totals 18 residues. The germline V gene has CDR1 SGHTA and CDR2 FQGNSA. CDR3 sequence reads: CASSLEGTSGRFYNEQFF. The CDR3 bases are TGTGCCAGCAGCTTAGAAGGGACTAGCGGGAGGTTCTACAATGAGCAGTTCTTC.

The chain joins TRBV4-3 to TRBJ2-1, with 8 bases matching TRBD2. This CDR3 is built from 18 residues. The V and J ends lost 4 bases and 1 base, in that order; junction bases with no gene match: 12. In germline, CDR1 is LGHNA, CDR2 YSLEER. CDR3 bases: TGCGCCAGCAGCCTACGTACCGGGACTAGTGGATCCTACAATGAGCAGTTCTTC. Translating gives CASSLRTGTSGSYNEQFF.

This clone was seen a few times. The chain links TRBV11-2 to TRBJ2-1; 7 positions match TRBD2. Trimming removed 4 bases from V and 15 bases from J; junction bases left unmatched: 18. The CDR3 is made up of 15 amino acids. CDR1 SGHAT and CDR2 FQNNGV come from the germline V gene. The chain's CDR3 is CASSCNWGSGCRPFF. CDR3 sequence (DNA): TGTGCCAGCAGCTGTAATTGGGGTAGCGGGTGTCGGCCGTTCTTC.

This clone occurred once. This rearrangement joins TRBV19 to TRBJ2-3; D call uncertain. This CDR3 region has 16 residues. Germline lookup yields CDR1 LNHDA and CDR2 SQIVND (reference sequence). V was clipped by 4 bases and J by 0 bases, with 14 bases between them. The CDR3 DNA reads TGTGCCAGTAGTAGCCCGTTTGTGCGGAGCACAGATACGCAGTATTTT. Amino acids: CASSSPFVRSTDTQYF.

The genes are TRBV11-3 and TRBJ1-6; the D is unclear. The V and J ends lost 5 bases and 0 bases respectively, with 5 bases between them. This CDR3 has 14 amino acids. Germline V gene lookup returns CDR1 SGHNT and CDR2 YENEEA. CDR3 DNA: TGTGCCAGCAGCCGTAGCTCCTATAATTCACCCCTCCACTTT. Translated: CASSRSSYNSPLHF.

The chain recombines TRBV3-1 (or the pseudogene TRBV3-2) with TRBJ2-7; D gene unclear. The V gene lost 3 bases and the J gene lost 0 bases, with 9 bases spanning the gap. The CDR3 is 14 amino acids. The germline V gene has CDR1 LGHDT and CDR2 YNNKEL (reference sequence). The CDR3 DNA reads TGTGCCAGCAGCCAGGGCCCGAGCTCCTACGAGCAGTACGTC. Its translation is CASSQGPSSYEQYV.

CDR3 DNA: TGTGCCAGCAGTGAAGCAGCCACAGGGACCCAGTACTTC. Protein: CASSEAATGTQYF. This rearrangement joins TRBV2 to TRBJ2-5, with D possibly matching TRBD1 (5 bases). Germline V gene sequence: CDR1 SNHLY, CDR2 FYNNEI. The CDR3 is made up of 13 amino acids. V was shortened by 0 bases and J by 7 bases, with 9 bases between the two germline ends.

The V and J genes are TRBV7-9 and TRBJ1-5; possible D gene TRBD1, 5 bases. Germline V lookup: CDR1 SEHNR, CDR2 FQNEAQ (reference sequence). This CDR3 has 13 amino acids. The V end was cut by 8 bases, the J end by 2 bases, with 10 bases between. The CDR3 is CASGGSGNQPQHF. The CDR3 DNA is TGTGCCAGCGGGGGGTCGGGCAATCAGCCCCAGCATTTT.

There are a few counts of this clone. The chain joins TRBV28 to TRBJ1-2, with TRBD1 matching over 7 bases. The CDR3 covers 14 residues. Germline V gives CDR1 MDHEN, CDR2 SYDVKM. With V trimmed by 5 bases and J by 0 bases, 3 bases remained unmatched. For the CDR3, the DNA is TGTGCCAGCAGTCCTGGACAGGCTAACTATGGCTACACCTTC. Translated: CASSPGQANYGYTF.

The CDR3 protein is CASSDTPGQISYEQYF. For the CDR3, the DNA is TGTGCCAGCAGCGACACGCCGGGACAAATCTCCTACGAGCAGTACTTC. This chain joins TRBV9 and TRBJ2-7; maybe TRBD1 (6 bases). The CDR3 length is 16 residues. Germline V lookup: CDR1 SGDLS, CDR2 YYNGEE. V lost 3 bases to trimming and J lost 0 bases, with 16 bases between them.